The clone carrying this T cell receptor (beta chain) was found a few times. The data were obtained in a study of blood T cells in healthy people across ages. Trimming shortened V by 6 bases and J by 2 bases, and 17 bases separated the two germline ends. This CDR3 is 15 amino acids long. Germline V CDR1 and CDR2: MDHEN, SYDVKM. A second PCR, run for about 6 to 11 cycles, used a sample-barcoded 5' primer plus a J-beta primer mix. TCRdb reprocessed the 5' RACE reads via MiXCR and lists one record per CDR3 protein. The table includes around 800,000 distinct CDR3 sequences, roughly 44% detected once. V is TRBV28 and J is TRBJ2-7, with D tentatively TRBD1 (6 bases). The TCR sequence derives from a man aged 55 to 70 in good health. The sequencing input was blood. In DNA form, the CDR3 reads TGTGCCAGCAGCTCCGGGACACAGTCCCCCTACGAGCAGTACTTC. Amino acids: CASSSGTQSPYEQYF.